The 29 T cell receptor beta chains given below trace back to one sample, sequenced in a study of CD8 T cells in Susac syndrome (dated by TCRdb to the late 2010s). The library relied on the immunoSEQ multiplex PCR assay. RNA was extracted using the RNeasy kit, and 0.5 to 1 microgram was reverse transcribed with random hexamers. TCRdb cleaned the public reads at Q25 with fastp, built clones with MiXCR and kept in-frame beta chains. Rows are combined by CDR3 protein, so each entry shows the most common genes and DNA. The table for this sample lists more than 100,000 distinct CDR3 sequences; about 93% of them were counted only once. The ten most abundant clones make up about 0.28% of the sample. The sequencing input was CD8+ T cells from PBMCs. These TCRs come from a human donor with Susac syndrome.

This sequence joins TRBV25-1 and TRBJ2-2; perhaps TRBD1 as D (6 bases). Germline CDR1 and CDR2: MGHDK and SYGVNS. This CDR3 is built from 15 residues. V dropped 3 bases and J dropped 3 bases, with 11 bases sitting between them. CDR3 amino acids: CASSDTGWDTGELFF. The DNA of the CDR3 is TGTGCCAGCAGTGATACAGGGTGGGACACCGGGGAGCTGTTTTTT.

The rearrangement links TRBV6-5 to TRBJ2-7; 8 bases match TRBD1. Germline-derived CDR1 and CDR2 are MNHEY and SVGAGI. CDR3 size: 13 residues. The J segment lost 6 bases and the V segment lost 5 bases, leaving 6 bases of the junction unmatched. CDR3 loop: CASSPGQVFEQYF. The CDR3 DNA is TGTGCCAGCAGTCCGGGACAGGTCTTCGAGCAGTACTTC.

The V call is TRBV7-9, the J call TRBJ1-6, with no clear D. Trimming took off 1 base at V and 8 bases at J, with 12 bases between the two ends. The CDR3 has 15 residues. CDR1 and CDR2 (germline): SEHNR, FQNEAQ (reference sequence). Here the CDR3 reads CASSLDWGGDSPLHF. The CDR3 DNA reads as TGTGCCAGCAGCTTAGATTGGGGTGGGGATTCACCCCTCCACTTT.

CDR3 sequence: CASRFPGAEAFF. For the CDR3, the DNA is TGTGCCAGCAGGTTTCCAGGGGCGGAAGCTTTCTTT. The chain has TRBV27 and TRBJ1-1; a possible D gene is TRBD1 (6 bases). The CDR3 is made up of 12 amino acids. Germline V CDR1 and CDR2: MNHEY, SMNVEV (reference sequence). The V end lost 6 bases, the J end lost 8 bases, and 13 bases lay between the germline ends.

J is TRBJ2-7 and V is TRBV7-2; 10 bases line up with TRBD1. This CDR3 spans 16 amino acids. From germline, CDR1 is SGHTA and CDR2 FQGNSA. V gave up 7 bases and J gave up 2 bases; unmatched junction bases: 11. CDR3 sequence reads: CASTPEGGTGAYEQYF. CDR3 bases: TGTGCCAGCACCCCAGAGGGGGGGACAGGGGCCTACGAGCAGTACTTC.

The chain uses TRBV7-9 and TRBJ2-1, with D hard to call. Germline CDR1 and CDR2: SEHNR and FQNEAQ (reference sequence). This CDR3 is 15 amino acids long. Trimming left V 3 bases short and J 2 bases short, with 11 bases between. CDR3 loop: CASSLTGLAYNEQFF. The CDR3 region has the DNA TGTGCCAGCAGCTTGACTGGATTGGCCTACAATGAGCAGTTCTTC.

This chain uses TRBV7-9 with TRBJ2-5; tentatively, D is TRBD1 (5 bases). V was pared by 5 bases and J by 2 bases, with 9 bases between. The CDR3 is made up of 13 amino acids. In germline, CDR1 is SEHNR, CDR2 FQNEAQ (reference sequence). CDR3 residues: CASSDRLQETQYF. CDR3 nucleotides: TGTGCCAGCAGCGACAGACTTCAAGAGACCCAGTACTTC.

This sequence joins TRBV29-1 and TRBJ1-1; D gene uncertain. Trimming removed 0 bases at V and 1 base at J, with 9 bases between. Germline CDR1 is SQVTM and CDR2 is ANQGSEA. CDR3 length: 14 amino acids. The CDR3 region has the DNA TGCAGCGTTGAAGATCCTGGTGGGAACACTGAAGCTTTCTTT. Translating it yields CSVEDPGGNTEAFF.

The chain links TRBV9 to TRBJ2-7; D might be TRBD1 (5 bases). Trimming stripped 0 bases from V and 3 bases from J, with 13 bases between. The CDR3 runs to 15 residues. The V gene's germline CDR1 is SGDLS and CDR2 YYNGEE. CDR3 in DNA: TGTGCCAGCAGCGTAGCTGGACACCCGGGCTACGAGCAGTACTTC. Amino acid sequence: CASSVAGHPGYEQYF.

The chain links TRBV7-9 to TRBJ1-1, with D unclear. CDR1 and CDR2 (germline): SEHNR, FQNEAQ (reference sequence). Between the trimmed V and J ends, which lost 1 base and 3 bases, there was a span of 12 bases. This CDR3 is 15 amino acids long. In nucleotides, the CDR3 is TGTGCCAGCAGCTTAGTCATGTCACGGGACACTGAAGCTTTCTTT. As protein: CASSLVMSRDTEAFF. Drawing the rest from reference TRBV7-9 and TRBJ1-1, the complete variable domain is DTGVSQNPRHKITKRGQNVTFRCDPISEHNRLYWYRQTLGQGPEFLTYFQNEAQLEKSRLLSDRFSAERPKGSFSTLEIQRTEQGDSAMYLCASSLVMSRDTEAFFGQGTRLTVV.

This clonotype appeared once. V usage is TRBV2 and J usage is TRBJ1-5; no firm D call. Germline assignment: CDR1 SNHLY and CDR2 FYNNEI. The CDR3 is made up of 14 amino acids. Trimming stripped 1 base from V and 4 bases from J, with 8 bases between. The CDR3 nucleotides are TGTGCCAGCAGTGAAGGGCAGGTTAATCAGCCCCAGCATTTT. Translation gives CASSEGQVNQPQHF.

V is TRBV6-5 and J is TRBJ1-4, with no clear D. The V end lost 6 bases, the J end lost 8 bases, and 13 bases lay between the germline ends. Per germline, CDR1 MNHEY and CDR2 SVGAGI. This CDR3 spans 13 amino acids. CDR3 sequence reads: CASSPGFGEKLFF. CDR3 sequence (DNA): TGTGCCAGCAGCCCAGGCTTCGGGGAAAAACTGTTTTTT.

CDR3 coding DNA: TGTGCCAGCAGATCGTCTAGCGGGGGGGCCCGGGAGACCCAGTACTTC. As protein: CASRSSSGGARETQYF. The chain recombines TRBV11-1 with TRBJ2-5, with 12 bases aligning to TRBD2. The junction had 10 bases not matched to a gene; V was cut back by 6 bases and J by 5 bases. This CDR3 is built from 16 residues. The germline CDR1 and CDR2 sequences are SGHAT and FQDESV (reference sequence).

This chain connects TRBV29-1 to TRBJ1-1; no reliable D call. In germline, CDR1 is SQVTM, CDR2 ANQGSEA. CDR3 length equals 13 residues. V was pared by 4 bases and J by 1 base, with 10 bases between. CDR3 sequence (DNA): TGCAGCGTTGTCGGTGACGAGAACACTGAAGCTTTCTTT. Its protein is CSVVGDENTEAFF.

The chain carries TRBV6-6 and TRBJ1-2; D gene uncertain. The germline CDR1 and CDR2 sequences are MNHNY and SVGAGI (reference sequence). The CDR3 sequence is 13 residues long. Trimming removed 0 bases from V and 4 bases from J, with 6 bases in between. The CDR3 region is CASSYSTSYGYTF. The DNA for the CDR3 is TGTGCCAGCAGTTACTCGACCAGCTATGGCTACACCTTC.

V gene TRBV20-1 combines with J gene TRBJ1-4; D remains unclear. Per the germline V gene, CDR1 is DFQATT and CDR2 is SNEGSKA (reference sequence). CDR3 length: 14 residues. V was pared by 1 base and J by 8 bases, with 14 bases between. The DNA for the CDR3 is TGCAGTGCTAGAGTGGACTGGGCGAAAGAAAAACTGTTTTTT. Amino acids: CSARVDWAKEKLFF.

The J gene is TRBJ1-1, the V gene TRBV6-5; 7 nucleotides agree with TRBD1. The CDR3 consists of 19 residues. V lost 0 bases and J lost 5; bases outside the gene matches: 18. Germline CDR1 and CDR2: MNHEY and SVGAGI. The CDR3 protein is CASSYSVLLLKGARTEAFF. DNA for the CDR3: TGTGCCAGCAGTTACTCGGTTTTGCTCCTTAAGGGGGCGAGGACTGAAGCTTTCTTT.

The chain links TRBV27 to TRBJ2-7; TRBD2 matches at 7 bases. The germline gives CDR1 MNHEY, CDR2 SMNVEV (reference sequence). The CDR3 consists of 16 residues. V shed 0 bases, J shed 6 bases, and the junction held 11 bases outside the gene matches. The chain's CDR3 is CASSLSGGTVRGEQYF. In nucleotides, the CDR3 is TGTGCCAGCAGTTTATCGGGGGGGACGGTACGTGGCGAGCAGTACTTC.

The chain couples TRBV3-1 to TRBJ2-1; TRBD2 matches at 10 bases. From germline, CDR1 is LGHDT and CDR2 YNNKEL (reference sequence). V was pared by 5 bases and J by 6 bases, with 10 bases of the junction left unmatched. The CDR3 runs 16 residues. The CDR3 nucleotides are TGTGCCAGCAGCTCCCGTAGGACTAGCGGCATCAATGAGCAGTTCTTC. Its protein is CASSSRRTSGINEQFF.

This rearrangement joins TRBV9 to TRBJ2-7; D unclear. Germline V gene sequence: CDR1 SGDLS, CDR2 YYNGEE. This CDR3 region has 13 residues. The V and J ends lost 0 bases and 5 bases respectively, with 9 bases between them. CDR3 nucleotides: TGTGCCAGCAGCGTAGGTGGGTGGGACGAGCAGTACTTC. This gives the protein CASSVGGWDEQYF.

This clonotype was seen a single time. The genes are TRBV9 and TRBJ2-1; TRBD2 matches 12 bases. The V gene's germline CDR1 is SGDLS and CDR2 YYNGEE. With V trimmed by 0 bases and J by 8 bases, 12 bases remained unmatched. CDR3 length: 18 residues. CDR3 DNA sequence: TGTGCCAGCAGCGTAGAGGAGCTAGCGGGGGGGCCGGTGGATGAGCAGTTCTTC. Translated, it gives CASSVEELAGGPVDEQFF.

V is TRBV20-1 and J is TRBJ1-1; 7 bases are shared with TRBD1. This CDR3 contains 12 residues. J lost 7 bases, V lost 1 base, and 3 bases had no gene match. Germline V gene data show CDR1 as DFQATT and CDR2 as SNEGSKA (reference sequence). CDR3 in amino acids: CSARGTGLEAFF. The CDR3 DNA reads TGCAGTGCTAGAGGGACAGGCCTTGAAGCTTTCTTT.

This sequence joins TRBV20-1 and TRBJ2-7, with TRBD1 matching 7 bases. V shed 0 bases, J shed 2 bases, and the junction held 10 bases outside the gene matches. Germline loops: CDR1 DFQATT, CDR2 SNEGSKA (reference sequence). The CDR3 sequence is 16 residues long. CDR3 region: CSARDRAGQGAYEQYF. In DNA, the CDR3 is TGCAGTGCTAGAGACAGGGCGGGTCAGGGGGCCTACGAGCAGTACTTC.

The CDR3 loop reads CASSPSGGAADTQYF. CDR3 nucleotide sequence: TGTGCCAGCAGCCCCAGCGGGGGGGCCGCAGATACGCAGTATTTT. The chain has TRBV12-3 or TRBV12-4 and TRBJ2-3; 10 bases align to TRBD2. This CDR3 is built from 15 residues. V gave up 6 bases and J gave up 4 bases; unmatched junction bases: 7.

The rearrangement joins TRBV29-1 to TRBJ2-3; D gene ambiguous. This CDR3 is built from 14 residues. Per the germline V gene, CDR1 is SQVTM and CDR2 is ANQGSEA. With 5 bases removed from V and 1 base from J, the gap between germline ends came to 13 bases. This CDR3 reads CSVPPRLGTDTQYF. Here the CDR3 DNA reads TGCAGCGTTCCCCCTAGGTTGGGCACAGATACGCAGTATTTT.

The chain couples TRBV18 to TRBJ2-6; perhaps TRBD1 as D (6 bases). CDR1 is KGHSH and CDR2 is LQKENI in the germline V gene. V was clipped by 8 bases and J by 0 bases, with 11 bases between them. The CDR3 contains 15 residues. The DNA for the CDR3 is TGTGCCAGCCAGGGGCTCCTCTCTGGGGCCAACGTCCTGACTTTC. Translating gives CASQGLLSGANVLTF.

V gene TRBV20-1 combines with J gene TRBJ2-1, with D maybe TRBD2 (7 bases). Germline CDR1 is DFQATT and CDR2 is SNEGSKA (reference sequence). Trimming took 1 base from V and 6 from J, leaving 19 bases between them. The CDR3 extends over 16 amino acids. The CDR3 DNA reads TGCAGTGCTAGAGTTCAGGGAAGGGGGGGCCCCAATGAGCAGTTCTTC. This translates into CSARVQGRGGPNEQFF.

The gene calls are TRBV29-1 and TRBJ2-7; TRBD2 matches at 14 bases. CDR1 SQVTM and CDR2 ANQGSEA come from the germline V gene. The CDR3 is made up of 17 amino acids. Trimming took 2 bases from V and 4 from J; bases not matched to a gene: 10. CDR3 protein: CSVEIRLAGGLMYEQYF. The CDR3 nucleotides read TGCAGCGTTGAAATCCGACTAGCGGGGGGGCTAATGTACGAGCAGTACTTC.

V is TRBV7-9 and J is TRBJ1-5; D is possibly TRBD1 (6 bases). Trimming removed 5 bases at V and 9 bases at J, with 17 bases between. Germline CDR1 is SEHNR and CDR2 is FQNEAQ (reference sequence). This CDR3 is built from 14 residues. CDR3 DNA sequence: TGTGCCAGCAGCAATGACGGGACATTCGGGCCCCAGCATTTT. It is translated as CASSNDGTFGPQHF.